This record looks at one TCR beta chain sequence and its context. The CDR3 length is 16 residues. V was trimmed by 1 base and J by 10 bases, leaving 17 bases between them. Germline lookup yields CDR1 MNHEY and CDR2 SMNVEV (reference sequence). The sample is drawn from a study of radiotherapy plus CTLA-4 blockade in lung cancer. Overall study: Disease control was achieved by 31% of patients, and objective responses by 15% to 20%.

Measured with immunoSEQ multiplex PCR; TCRdb has only the in-frame clones, and not every one. The table includes over 85,000 clones, roughly four fifths detected once. The starting material was peripheral blood, obtained from a patient treated with radiotherapy plus ipilimumab. This chain joins TRBV27 and TRBJ2-6; a possible D gene is TRBD2 (5 bases). This clonotype was sampled from a human donor with non-small cell lung cancer that progressed on radiotherapy plus ipilimumab. This CDR3 is CASSLLVGDRGNVLTF. The DNA for the CDR3 is TGTGCCAGCAGTTTATTGGTGGGCGACCGGGGTAACGTCCTGACTTTC.